The clone carrying this TCR beta chain was seen more than once but under ten times. No antigen is known for it. Losses at the gene ends were 0 bases for V and 6 bases for J; bases not matched to a gene: 10. CDR3 size: 18 residues. Per germline, CDR1 SQVTM and CDR2 ANQGSEA. This record belongs to a study of T-cell reconstitution after alpha-beta-depleted transplantation in children. The study's findings and limits: High day-60 TCRbeta diversity in some patients came from surviving recipient T cells and thymic progenitors. T-cell counts and diversity at one year post-transplant came mainly from newly produced T cells. Reported findings indicate that, about two months after transplant, alpha-beta T cells came from several hundred expanded clones, which were derived from non-depleted graft cells.

It was with unique molecular identifiers that the TCRbeta library was prepared. TCRdb used MiXCR to reprocess the PCR reads, holding one entry per CDR3 protein. The sample carries 500,000 to 750,000 distinct CDR3 sequences, 10% to 15% recorded once. This specimen consisted of PBMCs, mostly from graft donor cells, obtained 360 days after TCRalphabeta/CD19-depleted stem cell transplant. V gene TRBV29-1 combines with J gene TRBJ2-1, with 14 bases lining up with TRBD2. The source is a male patient younger than 18 who had a stem cell transplant for acute myeloid leukemia, so the T cells may come from the graft donor. This chain's CDR3 is CSVEDLRTSGRPANEQFF. CDR3 nucleotides: TGCAGCGTTGAAGATCTCAGGACTAGCGGGAGGCCTGCCAATGAGCAGTTCTTC.